This T cell receptor beta chain was sequenced during a study of blood T cells in healthy people across ages. Study-wide findings and caveats: Observed TCR beta diversity per million T cells went down as age went up. This fall followed a roughly linear course with age. Since the PBMCs were unsorted, naive and antigen-experienced cells could not be conclusively compared. There was a strong correlation between TCR beta diversity and naive T cell percentage.

This clonotype was detected a few times. Its antigen is currently unknown. This CDR3 region has 15 residues. Germline lookup yields CDR1 MNHNS and CDR2 SASEGT. Unmatched junction bases numbered 10, after V lost 5 bases and J lost 7 bases. Through a sample-barcoded 5' primer and a J-beta primer mix, a second PCR was run for roughly 6 to 12 cycles. TCRdb re-derived calls from the 5' RACE reads in MiXCR, one entry per CDR3 protein. The sample holds 1.5 million to 2 million distinct CDR3 sequences, 34% seen once. Healthy Caucasian individuals from Russia aged about 6 to 95 served as donors. Material: blood. The sequence came from a woman younger than 45 in good health. The V and J genes are TRBV6-1 and TRBJ2-1; 8 bases align to TRBD1. The CDR3 reads CASSLDRGLGNEQFF. CDR3 coding DNA: TGTGCCAGCAGTCTCGACAGGGGTTTAGGGAATGAGCAGTTCTTC.